The 15 T cell receptor beta chains given below trace back to one sample, sequenced in a study of T-cell reconstitution after alpha-beta-depleted transplantation in children. The TCRbeta library incorporated unique molecular identifiers. Via MiXCR, TCRdb re-called the PCR reads, giving one row per CDR3 protein. This sample has 500,000 or so distinct CDR3 sequences, with approximately 30% found just once. Material: PBMCs from the stem cell graft donor, obtained from the stem cell graft. The receptor source for this set is a human donor who donated a stem cell graft to a child with aplastic anemia.

This clonotype was picked up a small number of times. The chain joins TRBV12-3 or TRBV12-4 to TRBJ1-3; D is unresolved. The CDR3 covers 15 residues. Trimming stripped 4 bases from V and 0 bases from J, with 10 bases between. The CDR3 region has the DNA TGTGCCAGCAGTTCCCGCCTTTACTCTGGAAACACCATATATTTT. Protein product: CASSSRLYSGNTIYF.

This clonotype was observed a handful of times. The chain recombines TRBV18 with TRBJ2-1, with 8 positions matching TRBD2. V was pared by 3 bases and J by 5 bases, with 6 bases of the junction left unmatched. Germline assignment: CDR1 KGHSH and CDR2 LQKENI. The CDR3 contains 15 residues. For the CDR3, the DNA is TGTGCCAGCTCACCCTTGACTAGCGCGGACAATGAGCAGTTCTTC. This gives the protein CASSPLTSADNEQFF. Using reference TRBV18 and TRBJ2-1 for the parts outside the CDR3, the full variable domain is NAGVMQNPRHLVRRRGQEARLRCSPMKGHSHVYWYRQLPEEGLKFMVYLQKENIIDESGMPKERFSAEFPKEGPSILRIQQVVRGDSAAYFCASSPLTSADNEQFFGPGTRLTVL.

This clonotype was seen a handful of times. The chain carries TRBV29-1 and TRBJ2-1; 10 bases match TRBD1. The germline CDR1 and CDR2 sequences are SQVTM and ANQGSEA. Germline trimming cut 4 bases from V and 7 bases from J; bases unmatched to any gene: 13. The CDR3 runs 16 residues. This chain's CDR3 is CSVGTTGTGAGNEQFF. The CDR3 DNA follows: TGCAGCGTTGGTACCACCGGGACAGGGGCCGGAAATGAGCAGTTCTTC.

The CDR3 nucleotides read TGTGCCAGCAGCTTAGCGGGCCTAGGAGGGAAGACTGAAGCTTTCTTT. It codes for CASSLAGLGGKTEAFF. The J gene is TRBJ1-1, the V gene TRBV7-9; D is uncertain. The CDR3 consists of 16 residues. CDR1 SEHNR and CDR2 FQNEAQ come from the germline V gene (reference sequence). Trimming took off 0 bases at V and 5 bases at J, with 16 bases between the two ends.

In its sample, this clonotype was seen a few times. The rearrangement links TRBV5-1 to TRBJ2-3, with 9 nucleotides matching TRBD2. The germline CDR1 and CDR2 sequences are SGHRS and YFSETQ. The V and J ends lost 6 bases and 5 bases, in that order; junction bases with no gene match: 4. This CDR3 contains 13 residues. The chain's CDR3 is CASKPSGIDTQYF. CDR3 DNA: TGCGCCAGCAAACCTAGCGGGATAGATACGCAGTATTTT.

This clonotype has only a few counts. V gene TRBV4-2 combines with J gene TRBJ2-5; D gene ambiguous. Trimming removed 1 base at V and 2 bases at J, with 2 bases between. This CDR3 has 12 residues. Germline CDR1 LGHNA, CDR2 YNFKEQ. The CDR3 sequence is CASSQGQETQYF. As DNA, the CDR3 is TGTGCCAGCAGCCAAGGACAAGAGACCCAGTACTTC.

The chain recombines TRBV12-3 or TRBV12-4 with TRBJ2-6; 9 nucleotides agree with TRBD1. The CDR3 is 19 residues long. Trimming took 1 base from V and 2 from J; bases not matched to a gene: 9. CDR3 residues: CASSLGRRDRATGANVLTF. The CDR3 nucleotides are TGTGCCAGCAGTTTAGGACGCCGGGACAGGGCGACTGGGGCCAACGTCCTGACTTTC.

This sequence joins TRBV25-1 and TRBJ2-2; D not resolved. The CDR3 runs 14 residues. V shed 4 bases and J shed 1 base, with 7 bases lying between them. Germline CDR1 reads MGHDK; CDR2 reads SYGVNS. The CDR3 sequence is CASSGVLNTGELFF. The CDR3 coding sequence is TGTGCCAGCAGTGGAGTTTTGAACACCGGGGAGCTGTTTTTT. Supplemented by reference TRBV25-1 and TRBJ2-2, the full variable domain reads EADIYQTPRYLVIGTGKKITLECSQTMGHDKMYWYQQDPGMELHLIHYSYGVNSTEKGDLSSESTVSRIRTEHFPLTLESARPSHTSQYLCASSGVLNTGELFFGEGSRLTVL.

With respect to this clonotype: This may come from a read error, since a much larger clone is one base off. This rearrangement joins TRBV19 to TRBJ1-1; D may be TRBD1 (5 bases). Germline CDR1 and CDR2: LNHDA and SQIVND (reference sequence). The CDR3 contains 16 residues. Trimming left V 6 bases short and J 0 bases short, with 17 bases between. The chain's CDR3 is CASSLIGADMNTEAFF. Here the CDR3 DNA reads TGTGCCAGTAGCCTGATCGGGGCAGATATGAACACTGAAGCTTTCTTT.

This chain links TRBV5-1 with TRBJ2-3, with 10 nucleotides matching TRBD2. CDR3 size: 16 residues. V was pared by 2 bases and J by 0 bases, with 3 bases of the junction left unmatched. CDR1 SGHRS and CDR2 YFSETQ come from the germline V gene. The CDR3 DNA reads as TGCGCCAGCAGCTTTACTAGCGGGGTTAGCACAGATACGCAGTATTTT. Its protein is CASSFTSGVSTDTQYF.

A few counts support this clonotype. The chain employs TRBV18 and TRBJ2-3; no clear D. The CDR3 has 15 amino acids. Germline-derived CDR1 and CDR2 are KGHSH and LQKENI. V lost 1 base to trimming and J lost 2 bases, with 10 bases between them. The CDR3 DNA is TGTGCCAGCTCACCACAGCTAAGCGACACAGATACGCAGTATTTT. It is translated as CASSPQLSDTDTQYF.

The V gene is TRBV29-1, the J gene TRBJ2-5; D is undetermined. Germline CDR1 SQVTM, CDR2 ANQGSEA. V lost 8 bases and J 4 bases, leaving 14 bases between the germline ends. The CDR3 is 12 amino acids. CDR3 in amino acids: CSPVSVGETQYF. In DNA form, the CDR3 reads TGCAGCCCAGTCAGCGTGGGAGAGACCCAGTACTTC. The full variable domain, with the rest looked up from reference TRBV29-1 and TRBJ2-5, is SAVISQKPSRDICQRGTSLTIQCQVDSQVTMMFWYRQQPGQSLTLIATANQGSEATYESGFVIDKFPISRPNLTFSTLTVSNMSPEDSSIYLCSPVSVGETQYFGPGTRLLVL.

This chain joins TRBV5-1 and TRBJ2-3; perhaps TRBD1 as D (5 bases). CDR1 is SGHRS, CDR2 YFSETQ, per germline. V lost 4 bases to trimming and J lost 3 bases, with 15 bases between them. This CDR3 is built from 15 residues. CDR3 amino acids: CASSLQGSETDTQYF. The DNA for the CDR3 is TGCGCCAGCAGCCTGCAGGGTTCTGAGACAGATACGCAGTATTTT.

The sample holds a few counts of this clonotype. The chain has TRBV20-1 and TRBJ2-7; 7 bases are a match to TRBD2. Losses at the gene ends were 5 bases for V and 2 bases for J; bases not matched to a gene: 6. Germline CDR1 DFQATT, CDR2 SNEGSKA (reference sequence). The CDR3 loop spans 13 amino acids. Written as DNA, the CDR3 is TGCAGTGCTCCGATGGGGACTACCTACGAGCAGTACTTC. It specifies CSAPMGTTYEQYF.

This clonotype was observed a few times. The chain couples TRBV5-5 to TRBJ2-3; the D gene could be TRBD1 or TRBD2 (5 bases each). CDR3 length: 16 amino acids. The V gene lost 4 bases and the J gene lost 3 bases, with 18 bases spanning the gap. Germline CDR1 is SGHKS and CDR2 is YYEKEE (reference sequence). As DNA, the CDR3 is TGTGCCAGCAGCCCGCCCTTTATCGAGGGGACAGATACGCAGTATTTT. It encodes CASSPPFIEGTDTQYF.